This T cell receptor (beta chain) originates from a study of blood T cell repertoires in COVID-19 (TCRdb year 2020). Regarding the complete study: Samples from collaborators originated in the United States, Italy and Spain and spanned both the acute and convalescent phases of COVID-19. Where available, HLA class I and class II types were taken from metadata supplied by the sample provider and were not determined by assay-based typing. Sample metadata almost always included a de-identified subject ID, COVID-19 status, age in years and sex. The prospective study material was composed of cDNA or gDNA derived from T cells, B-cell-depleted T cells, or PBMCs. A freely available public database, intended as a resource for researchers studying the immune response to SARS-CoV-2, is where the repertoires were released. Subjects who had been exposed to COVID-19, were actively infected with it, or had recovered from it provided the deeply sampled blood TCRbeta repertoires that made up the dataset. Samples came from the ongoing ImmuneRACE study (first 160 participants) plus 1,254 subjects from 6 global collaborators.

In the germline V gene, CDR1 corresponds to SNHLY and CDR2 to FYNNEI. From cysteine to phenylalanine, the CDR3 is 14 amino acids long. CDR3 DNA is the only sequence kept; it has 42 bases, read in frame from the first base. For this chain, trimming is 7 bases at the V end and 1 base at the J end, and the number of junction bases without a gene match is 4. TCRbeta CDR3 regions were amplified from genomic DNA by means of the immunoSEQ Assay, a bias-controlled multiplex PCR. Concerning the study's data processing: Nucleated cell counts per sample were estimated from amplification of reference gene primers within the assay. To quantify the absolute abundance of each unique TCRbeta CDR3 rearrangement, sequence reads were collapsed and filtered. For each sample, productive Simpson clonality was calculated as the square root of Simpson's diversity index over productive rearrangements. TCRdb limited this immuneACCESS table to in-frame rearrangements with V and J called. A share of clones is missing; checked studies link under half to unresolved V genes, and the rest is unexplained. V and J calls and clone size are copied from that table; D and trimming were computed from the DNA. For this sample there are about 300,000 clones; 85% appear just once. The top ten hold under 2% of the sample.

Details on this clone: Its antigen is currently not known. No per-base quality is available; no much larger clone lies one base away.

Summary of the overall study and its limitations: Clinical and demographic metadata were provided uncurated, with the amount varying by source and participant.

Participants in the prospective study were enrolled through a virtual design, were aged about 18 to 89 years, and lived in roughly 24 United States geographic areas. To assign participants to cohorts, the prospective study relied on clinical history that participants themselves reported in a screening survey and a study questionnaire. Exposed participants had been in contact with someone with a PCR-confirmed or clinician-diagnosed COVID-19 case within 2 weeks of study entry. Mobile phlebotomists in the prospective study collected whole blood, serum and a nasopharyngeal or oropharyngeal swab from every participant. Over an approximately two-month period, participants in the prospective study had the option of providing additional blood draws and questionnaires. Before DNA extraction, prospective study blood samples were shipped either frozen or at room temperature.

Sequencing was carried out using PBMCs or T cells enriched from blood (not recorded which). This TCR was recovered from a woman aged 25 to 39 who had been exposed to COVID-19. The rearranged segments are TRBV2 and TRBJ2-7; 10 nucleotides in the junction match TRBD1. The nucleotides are TGTGCCAGCAATAGGGACAGGGGTTCCTACGAGCAGTACTTC. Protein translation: CASNRDRGSYEQYF.